This TCR beta chain was sequenced in a study of shared clonotypes between healthy human individuals. As regards this clone: What it binds is unknown.

The naive CD8 fraction comprised CD45RO-negative cells positively selected for CCR7 and excluded terminally differentiated effector memory CD45RA+ cells. Sequencing used immunoSEQ multiplex PCR; TCRdb keeps in-frame clones, though not all of them. Here the sample spans roughly 2.1 million clones, about 92% being singletons. Study results and limitations: Compared with clonotypes that all four donors shared, non-shared clonotypes had lower generation probabilities.

Sequencing was performed on naive CD8+ T cells from PBMCs. The receptor was isolated from a man between 18 and 29 years old in good health. Some clones in this sample may be carry-over from other donors' samples.

CDR3 nucleotides: TGTGCCAGCAGGCCTGTCGGGACAGTCGAGACCTACGAGCAGTACTTC. Its protein product is CASRPVGTVETYEQYF. The chain recombines TRBV28 with TRBJ2-7; 7 nucleotides align to TRBD1. Germline V gene data show CDR1 as MDHEN and CDR2 as SYDVKM. V lost 6 bases to trimming and J lost 2 bases; unmatched junction nucleotides: 13. This CDR3 comprises 16 residues. The variable domain in full, with the rest retrieved from reference TRBV28 and TRBJ2-7, is DVKVTQSSRYLVKRTGEKVFLECVQDMDHENMFWYRQDPGLGLRLIYFSYDVKMKEKGDIPEGYSVSREKKERFSLILESASTNQTSMYLCASRPVGTVETYEQYFGPGTRLTVT.